What follows describes a single T cell receptor (beta chain). These data originate in a study of shared clonotypes between healthy human individuals. Study-wide context: Per donor, three plates held CD4 naive cells, three held CD4 memory, two held CD8 naive and one held CD8 memory.

The V gene lost 5 bases and the J gene lost 5 bases, with 6 bases spanning the gap. CDR3 size: 12 residues. The V gene's germline CDR1 is SGHVS and CDR2 FQNEAQ. Profiled with immunoSEQ multiplex PCR; TCRdb holds only in-frame clones, not every one. The top ten hold approximately 0.4% of the sample, which has 1.6 million or so clones, around 98.5% seen once. This receptor was obtained from a man aged 25-40 years in good health. V and J are TRBV7-8 and TRBJ2-2; D not certain. What was sequenced was naive CD4+ T cells sorted from blood. Subset defined: CD45RA+ positively selected. The CDR3 sequence: CASSGGTGELFF. In nucleotides, the CDR3 is TGTGCCAGCAGCGGCGGAACCGGGGAGCTGTTTTTT.